This T cell receptor beta chain was identified in a study of naive and memory T cell subsets. An equimolar mix of two oligonucleotides served as the beta constant-region primer for TRBC1 and TRBC2. Ligated cDNA was amplified by four rounds of PCR with nested alpha and beta constant-region primers and SP2. TCRdb recomputed calls from the UMI-ligation and nested PCR reads with MiXCR, one row per CDR3 protein. This sample has 95,000 to 150,000 distinct CDR3 sequences, with 30% to 45% found just once. Germline values: CDR1 SQVTM, CDR2 ANQGSEA. Trimming removed 6 bases at V and 8 bases at J, with 20 bases between. This CDR3 spans 14 amino acids.

The receptor was derived from a human donor in good health. Sequencing was done on a sample of central memory CD4+ T cells from blood. The J gene is TRBJ2-1, the V gene TRBV29-1, with D perhaps given as TRBD1 or TRBD2 (6 bases each). The CDR3 nucleotides are TGCAGCGTCGAGGGGGGCAGGGCTGTCTATGAGCAGTTCTTC. It encodes CSVEGGRAVYEQFF.